This TCR beta chain appears in the sequencing data of a study of T cells in Graves' hyperthyroidism and ophthalmopathy. General study findings and limits: Most expanded thyroid clonotypes above 0.001 also appeared in blood. Ophthalmopathy got predicted by the model a median approximately 6.3 months before its onset. A 13 V-J signature model discriminated ophthalmopathy versus stable hyperthyroidism.

Per the germline V gene, CDR1 is MNHNS and CDR2 is SASEGT. The CDR3 extends over 16 amino acids. J gave up 5 bases and V 7 bases, and 10 bases lay outside the gene matches. From approximately 9.3 ml of fresh peripheral blood, PBMCs were isolated. It was RNA transcripts that yielded the amplified TCR beta CDR3 regions. Researchers ran a first-round RT-PCR on the TCR CDR3 using the HTBI primer set. TCRdb re-analysed the multiplex PCR reads in MiXCR, keeping a single row per CDR3 protein. The sample has nearly 250,000 distinct CDR3 sequences; around 26% are singletons. This clonotype was detected many times. Antigen: not known.

J is TRBJ2-3 and V is TRBV6-1, with TRBD2 matching over 12 bases. The origin of this receptor is a woman aged 40 to 55 with Graves' ophthalmopathy. Material for sequencing was blood. CDR3 sequence (DNA): TGTGCCAGCACCGACGTGGCTAGCGGGAGGGAAGATACGCAGTATTTT. Translation gives CASTDVASGREDTQYF.